This T cell receptor beta chain was sequenced for a study of blood T cell repertoires in COVID-19. Background on the study: Some COVID-19 samples were acute and others convalescent; all came from the United States, Italy and Spain. T cells, B-cell-depleted T cells, or PBMCs supplied cDNA or gDNA.

Per the authors' pipeline: Reference gene primer amplification gave estimated nucleated cell counts. Sequencing used immunoSEQ multiplex PCR; TCRdb keeps in-frame clones, though not all of them. V and J calls and clone size are as listed in that table; D and trimming were resolved from the DNA. The sample includes about 200,000 clones, roughly 75% seen only once; the top ten take approximately 6%. Unmatched junction bases numbered 5, after V lost 6 bases and J lost 2 bases. Per germline, CDR1 SGHVS and CDR2 FNYEAQ. This CDR3 spans 15 amino acids. The sequencing sample was made of peripheral blood. The clonotype comes from a woman aged 70-85 years with acute or convalescent COVID-19. The rearrangement links TRBV7-6 to TRBJ2-3, with 10 bases lining up with TRBD2. The DNA for the CDR3 is TGTGCCAGCAGTCGACTAGCGGGCCTCACAGATACGCAGTATTTT. Translating gives CASSRLAGLTDTQYF.